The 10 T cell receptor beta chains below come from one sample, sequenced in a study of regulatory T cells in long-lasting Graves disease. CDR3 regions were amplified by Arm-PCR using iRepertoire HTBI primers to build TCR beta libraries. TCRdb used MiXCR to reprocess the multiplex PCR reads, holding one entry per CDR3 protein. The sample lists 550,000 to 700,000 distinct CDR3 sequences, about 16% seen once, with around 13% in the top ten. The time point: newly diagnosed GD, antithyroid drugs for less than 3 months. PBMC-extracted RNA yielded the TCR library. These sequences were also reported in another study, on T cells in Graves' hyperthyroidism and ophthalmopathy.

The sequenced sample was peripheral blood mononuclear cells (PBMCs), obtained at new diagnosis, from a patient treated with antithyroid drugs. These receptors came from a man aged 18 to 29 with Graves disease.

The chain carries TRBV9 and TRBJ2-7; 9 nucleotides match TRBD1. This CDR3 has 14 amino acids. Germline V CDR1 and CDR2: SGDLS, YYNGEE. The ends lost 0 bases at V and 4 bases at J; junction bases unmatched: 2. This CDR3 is CASSVGDRVYEQYF. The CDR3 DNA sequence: TGTGCCAGCAGCGTAGGGGACAGGGTTTACGAGCAGTACTTC.

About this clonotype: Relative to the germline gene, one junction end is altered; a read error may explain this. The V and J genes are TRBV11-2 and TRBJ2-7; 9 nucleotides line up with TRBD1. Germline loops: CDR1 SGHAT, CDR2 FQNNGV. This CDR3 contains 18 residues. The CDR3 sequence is CASSLRTPGQGSSYEQCF. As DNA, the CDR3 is TGTGCCAGCAGCTTACGTACTCCGGGACAGGGATCCTCCTACGAGCAGTGCTTC.

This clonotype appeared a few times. This chain's CDR3 is CSPGLAAQETQYF. The CDR3 DNA reads as TGCAGTCCTGGACTAGCGGCACAAGAGACCCAGTACTTC. The gene calls are TRBV20-1 and TRBJ2-5; 10 bases are shared with TRBD2. V shed 8 bases and J 2 bases; nucleotides not matched to a gene: 5. In germline, CDR1 is DFQATT, CDR2 SNEGSKA (reference sequence). This CDR3 has 13 residues.

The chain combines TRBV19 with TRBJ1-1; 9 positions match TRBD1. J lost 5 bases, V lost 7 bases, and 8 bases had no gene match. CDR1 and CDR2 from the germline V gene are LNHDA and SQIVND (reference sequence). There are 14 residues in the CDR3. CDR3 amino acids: CASTLTGGETEAFF. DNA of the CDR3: TGTGCCAGTACCTTGACAGGGGGTGAGACTGAAGCTTTCTTT.

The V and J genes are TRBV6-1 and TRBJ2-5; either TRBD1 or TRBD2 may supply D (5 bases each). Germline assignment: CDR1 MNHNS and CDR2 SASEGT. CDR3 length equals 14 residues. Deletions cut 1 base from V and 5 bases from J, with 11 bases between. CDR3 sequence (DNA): TGTGCCAGCAGTGAAGATGAGGGGACGGAGACCCAGTACTTC. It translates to CASSEDEGTETQYF.

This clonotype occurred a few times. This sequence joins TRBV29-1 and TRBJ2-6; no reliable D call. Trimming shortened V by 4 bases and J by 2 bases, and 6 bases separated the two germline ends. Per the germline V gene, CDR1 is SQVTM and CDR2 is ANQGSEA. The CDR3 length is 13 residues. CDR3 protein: CSVGEPGANVLTF. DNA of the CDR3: TGCAGCGTTGGTGAGCCTGGGGCCAACGTCCTGACTTTC.

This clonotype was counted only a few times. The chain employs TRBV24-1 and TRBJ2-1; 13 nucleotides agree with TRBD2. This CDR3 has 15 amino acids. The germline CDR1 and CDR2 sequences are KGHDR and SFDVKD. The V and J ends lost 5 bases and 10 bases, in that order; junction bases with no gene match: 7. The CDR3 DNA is TGTGCCACCAGTGCATGGACTAGCGGGAGAGGCGAGCAGTTCTTC. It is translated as CATSAWTSGRGEQFF.

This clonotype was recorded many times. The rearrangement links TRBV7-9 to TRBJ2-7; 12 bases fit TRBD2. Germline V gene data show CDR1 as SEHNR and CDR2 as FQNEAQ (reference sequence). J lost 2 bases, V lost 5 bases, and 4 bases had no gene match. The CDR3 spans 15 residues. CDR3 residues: CASSVTSGGTYEQYF. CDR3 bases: TGTGCCAGCAGCGTGACTAGCGGGGGTACCTACGAGCAGTACTTC.

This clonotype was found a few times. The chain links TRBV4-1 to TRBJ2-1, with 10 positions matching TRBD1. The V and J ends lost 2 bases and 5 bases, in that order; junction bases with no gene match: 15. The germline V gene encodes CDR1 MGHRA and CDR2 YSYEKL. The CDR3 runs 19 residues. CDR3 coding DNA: TGCGCCAGCAGCCAAACCTTCGGGACAGGGGCGCTACTCAACAATGAGCAGTTCTTC. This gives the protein CASSQTFGTGALLNNEQFF.

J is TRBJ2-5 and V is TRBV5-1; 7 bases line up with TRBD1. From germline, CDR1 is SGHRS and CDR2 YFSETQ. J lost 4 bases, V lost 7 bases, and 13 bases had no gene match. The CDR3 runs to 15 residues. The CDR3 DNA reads TGCGCCAGCTTCCGAGGGGTCCAGGGGGTAGAGACCCAGTACTTC. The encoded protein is CASFRGVQGVETQYF.